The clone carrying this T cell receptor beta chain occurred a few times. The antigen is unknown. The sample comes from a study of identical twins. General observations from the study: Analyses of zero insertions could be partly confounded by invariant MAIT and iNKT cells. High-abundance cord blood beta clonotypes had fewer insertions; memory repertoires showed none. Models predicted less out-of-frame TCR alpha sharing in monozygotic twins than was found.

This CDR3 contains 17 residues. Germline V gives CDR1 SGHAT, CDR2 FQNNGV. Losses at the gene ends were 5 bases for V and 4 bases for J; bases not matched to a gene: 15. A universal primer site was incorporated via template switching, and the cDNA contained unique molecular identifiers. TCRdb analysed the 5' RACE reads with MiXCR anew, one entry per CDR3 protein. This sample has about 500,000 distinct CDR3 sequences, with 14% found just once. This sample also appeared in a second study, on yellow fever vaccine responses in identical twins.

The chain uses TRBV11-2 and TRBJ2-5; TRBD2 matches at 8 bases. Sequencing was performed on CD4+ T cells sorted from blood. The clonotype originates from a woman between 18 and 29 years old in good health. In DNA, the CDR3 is TGTGCCAGCAGCCCTACCGGGACTAGGATCCTTGGAGAGACCCAGTACTTC. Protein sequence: CASSPTGTRILGETQYF.